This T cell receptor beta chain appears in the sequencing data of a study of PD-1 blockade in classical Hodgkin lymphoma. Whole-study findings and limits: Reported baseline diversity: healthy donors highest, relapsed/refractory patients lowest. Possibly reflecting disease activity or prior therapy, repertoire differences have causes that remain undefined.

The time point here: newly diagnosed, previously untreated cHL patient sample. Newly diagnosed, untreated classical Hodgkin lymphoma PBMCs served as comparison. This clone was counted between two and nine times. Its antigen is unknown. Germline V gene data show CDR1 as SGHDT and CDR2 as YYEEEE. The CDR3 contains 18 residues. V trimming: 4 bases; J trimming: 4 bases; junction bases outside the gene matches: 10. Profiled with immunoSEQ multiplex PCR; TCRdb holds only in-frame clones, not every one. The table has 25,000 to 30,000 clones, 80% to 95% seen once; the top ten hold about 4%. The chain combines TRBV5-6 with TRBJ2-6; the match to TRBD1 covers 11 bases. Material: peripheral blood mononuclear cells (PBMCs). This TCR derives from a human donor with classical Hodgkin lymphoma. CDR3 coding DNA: TGTGCCAGCAGCACCAGCGGACAGGGGGCTTTGGGGGCCAACGTCCTGACTTTC. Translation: CASSTSGQGALGANVLTF.